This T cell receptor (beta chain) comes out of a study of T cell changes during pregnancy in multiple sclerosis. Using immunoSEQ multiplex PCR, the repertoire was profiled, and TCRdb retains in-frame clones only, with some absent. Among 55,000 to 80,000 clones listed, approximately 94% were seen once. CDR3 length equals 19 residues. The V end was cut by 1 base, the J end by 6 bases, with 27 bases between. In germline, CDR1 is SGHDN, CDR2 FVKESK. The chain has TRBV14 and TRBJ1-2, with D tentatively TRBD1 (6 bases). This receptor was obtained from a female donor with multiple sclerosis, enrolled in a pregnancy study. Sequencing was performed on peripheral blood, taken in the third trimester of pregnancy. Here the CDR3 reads CASSQATPYGRGSVDGYTF. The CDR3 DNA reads TGTGCCAGCAGCCAAGCAACGCCCTATGGCAGGGGATCGGTGGATGGCTACACCTTC.